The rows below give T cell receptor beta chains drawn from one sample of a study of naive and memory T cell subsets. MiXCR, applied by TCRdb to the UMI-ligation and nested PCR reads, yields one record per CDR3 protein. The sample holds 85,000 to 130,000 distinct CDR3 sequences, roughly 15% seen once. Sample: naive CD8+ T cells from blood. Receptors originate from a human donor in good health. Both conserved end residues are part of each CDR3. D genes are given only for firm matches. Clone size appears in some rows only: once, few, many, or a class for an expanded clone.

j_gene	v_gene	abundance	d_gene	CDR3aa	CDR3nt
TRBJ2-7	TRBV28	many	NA	CASSTSEESDEQYF	TGTGCCAGCAGTACATCGGAAGAATCGGACGAGCAGTACTTC
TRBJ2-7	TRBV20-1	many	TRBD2	CSAQLAGGTYEQYF	TGCAGTGCCCAGCTAGCGGGGGGAACCTACGAGCAGTACTTC
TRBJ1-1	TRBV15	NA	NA	CATSREINTEAFF	TGTGCCACCAGCAGGGAAATCAACACTGAAGCTTTCTTT
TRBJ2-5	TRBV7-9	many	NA	CASSRRDTAETQYF	TGTGCCAGCAGCCGAAGGGACACTGCAGAGACCCAGTACTTC
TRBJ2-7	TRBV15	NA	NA	CATSSVFSGTYTYEQYF	TGTGCCACCAGCAGCGTCTTCTCCGGGACATACACCTACGAGCAGTACTTC
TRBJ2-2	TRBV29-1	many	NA	CSVEGMTGELFF	TGCAGCGTTGAAGGCATGACAGGGGAGCTGTTTTTT
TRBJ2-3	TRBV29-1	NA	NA	CSVHHYTDTQYF	TGCAGCGTGCACCATTATACAGATACGCAGTATTTT
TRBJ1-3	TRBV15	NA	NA	CATSRDSFPGNTIYF	TGTGCCACCAGCAGGGACTCTTTCCCTGGAAACACCATATATTTT
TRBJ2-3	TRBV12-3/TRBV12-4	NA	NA	CASSLTEIITGHRTDTQYF	TGTGCCAGCAGCCTGACGGAAATCATAACGGGGCACCGTACAGATACGCAGTATTTT
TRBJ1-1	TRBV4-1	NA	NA	CASSQSRNTEAFF	TGCGCCAGCAGCCAATCTCGCAACACTGAAGCTTTCTTT
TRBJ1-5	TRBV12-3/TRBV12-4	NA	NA	CASSFDYQPQHF	TGTGCCAGCAGTTTCGATTATCAGCCCCAGCATTTT
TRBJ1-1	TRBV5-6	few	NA	CASSLRADWRAFF	TGTGCCAGCAGCTTGAGAGCGGACTGGAGAGCTTTCTTT
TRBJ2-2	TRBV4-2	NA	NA	CASSPIGRGNTGELFF	TGTGCCAGCAGCCCCATAGGGCGGGGGAACACCGGGGAGCTGTTTTTT
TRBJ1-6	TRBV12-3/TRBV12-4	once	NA	CASSPPPGGSYNSPLHF	TGTGCCAGCAGTCCGCCTCCGGGGGGCTCCTATAATTCACCCCTCCACTTT
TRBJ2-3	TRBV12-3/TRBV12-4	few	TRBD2	CASSSAPRAGDLDTQYF	TGTGCCAGCAGTTCTGCTCCCAGGGCGGGGGACTTAGATACGCAGTATTTT
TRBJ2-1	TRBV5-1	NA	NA	CASSWRGGTYNEQFF	TGCGCCAGCAGCTGGCGCGGCGGGACCTACAATGAGCAGTTCTTC
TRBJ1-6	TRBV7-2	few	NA	CASSLGQGISPLHF	TGTGCCAGCAGCTTAGGGCAGGGGATTTCACCCCTCCACTTT
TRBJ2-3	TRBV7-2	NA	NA	CASSLTTTDTQYF	TGTGCCAGCAGCTTAACTACCACAGATACGCAGTATTTT
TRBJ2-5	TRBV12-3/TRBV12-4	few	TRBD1	CASSPEMTGWETQYF	TGTGCCAGCAGTCCCGAAATGACAGGGTGGGAGACCCAGTACTTC
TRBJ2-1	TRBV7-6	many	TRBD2	CASSLALAGVEQFF	TGTGCCAGCAGCTTAGCGTTGGCGGGAGTGGAGCAGTTCTTC
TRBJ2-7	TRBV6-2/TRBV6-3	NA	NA	CASSRGGEQYF	TGTGCCAGCAGTAGGGGTGGCGAGCAGTACTTC
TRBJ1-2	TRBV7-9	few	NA	CASSLVLGDGYTF	TGTGCCAGCAGCTTAGTATTGGGAGATGGCTACACCTTC
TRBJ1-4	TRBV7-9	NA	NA	CASSLPTEYNEKLFF	TGTGCCAGCAGCCTCCCGACGGAATATAATGAAAAACTGTTTTTT
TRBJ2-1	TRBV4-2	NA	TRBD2	CASSQGGTSGTNYNEQFF	TGTGCCAGCAGCCAAGGCGGGACTAGCGGGACTAACTACAATGAGCAGTTCTTC
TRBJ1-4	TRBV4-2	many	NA	CASSVGLGDEKLFF	TGTGCCAGCAGCGTGGGACTCGGCGATGAAAAACTGTTTTTT
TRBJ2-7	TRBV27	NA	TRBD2	CASSLVLAGGVPGEQYF	TGTGCCAGCAGTTTGGTCCTAGCGGGAGGTGTGCCGGGGGAGCAGTACTTC
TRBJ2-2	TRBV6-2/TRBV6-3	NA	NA	CASSYAGSGELFF	TGTGCCAGCAGTTACGCCGGATCCGGGGAGCTGTTTTTT
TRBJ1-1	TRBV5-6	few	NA	CASSLAYIYTEAFF	TGTGCCAGCAGCTTGGCCTATATCTACACTGAAGCTTTCTTT
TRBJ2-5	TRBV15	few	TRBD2	CATSREGAGQETQYF	TGTGCCACCAGCAGAGAAGGAGCGGGACAAGAGACCCAGTACTTC
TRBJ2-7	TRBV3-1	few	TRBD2	CASSQGLAENEQYF	TGTGCCAGCAGCCAAGGGCTAGCGGAAAACGAGCAGTACTTC
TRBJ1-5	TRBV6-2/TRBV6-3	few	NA	CASSDPVEGSNQPQHF	TGTGCCAGCAGCGACCCCGTCGAGGGGAGCAATCAGCCCCAGCATTTT
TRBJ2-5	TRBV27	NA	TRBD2	CASSLAPAGGGLETQYF	TGTGCCAGCAGTTTAGCCCCCGCGGGAGGCGGGTTAGAGACCCAGTACTTC
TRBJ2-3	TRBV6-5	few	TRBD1	CASSYLETGTDTQYF	TGTGCCAGCAGTTACTTGGAGACAGGGACAGATACGCAGTATTTT
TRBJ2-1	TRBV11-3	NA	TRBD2	CASSPGGRSYNEQFF	TGTGCCAGCAGCCCCGGCGGGAGGTCCTACAATGAGCAGTTCTTC
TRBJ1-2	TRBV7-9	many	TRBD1	CASSPLGQIYGYTF	TGTGCCAGCAGCCCGCTGGGACAGATCTATGGCTACACCTTC
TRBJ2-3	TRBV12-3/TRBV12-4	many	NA	CASSPTSGTDTQYF	TGTGCCAGCAGTCCGACCTCCGGCACAGATACGCAGTATTTT
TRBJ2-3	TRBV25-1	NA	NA	CASSDRGTASLDTQYF	TGTGCCAGCAGTGACCGGGGGACTGCCAGTTTAGATACGCAGTATTTT
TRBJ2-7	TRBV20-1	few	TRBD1	CSAGKTGAYEQYF	TGCAGTGCGGGCAAAACAGGGGCCTACGAGCAGTACTTC
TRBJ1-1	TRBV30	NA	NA	CAWSVLPLRDTEAFF	TGTGCCTGGAGTGTACTACCCCTACGGGACACTGAAGCTTTCTTT
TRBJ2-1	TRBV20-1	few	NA	CSARDRDPPYNEQFF	TGCAGTGCTAGAGATCGGGACCCCCCCTACAATGAGCAGTTCTTC
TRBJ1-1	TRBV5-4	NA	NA	CASSLGVRLDTEAFF	TGTGCCAGCAGCTTAGGGGTCCGTCTGGACACTGAAGCTTTCTTT
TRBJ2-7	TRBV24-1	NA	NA	CATSDLRDEQYF	TGTGCCACCAGTGATTTGAGGGACGAGCAGTACTTC
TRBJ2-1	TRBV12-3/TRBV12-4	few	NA	CASRLILDNEQFF	TGTGCCAGCAGATTGATACTAGACAATGAGCAGTTCTTC
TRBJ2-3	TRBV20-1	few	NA	CSARDRGVEDTQYF	TGCAGTGCTAGAGATAGGGGGGTCGAAGATACGCAGTATTTT
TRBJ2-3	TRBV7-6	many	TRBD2	CASSAQGTSGTDTQYF	TGTGCCAGCAGCGCCCAGGGTACTAGCGGCACAGATACGCAGTATTTT
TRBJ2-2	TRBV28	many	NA	CASSGLSNTGELFF	TGTGCCAGTTCCGGGCTCTCGAACACCGGGGAGCTGTTTTTT
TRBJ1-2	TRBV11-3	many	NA	CASSQRTLTGYTF	TGTGCCAGCAGCCAGAGAACCCTGACTGGCTACACCTTC
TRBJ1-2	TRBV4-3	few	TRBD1	CASSPEGQAYGYTF	TGCGCCAGCAGCCCAGAGGGACAGGCGTATGGCTACACCTTC
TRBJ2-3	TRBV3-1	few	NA	CASRPAASDTQYF	TGTGCCAGCAGGCCGGCGGCATCAGATACGCAGTATTTT
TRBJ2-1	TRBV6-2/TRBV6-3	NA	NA	CASQKDYNEQFF	TGTGCCAGCCAAAAGGACTACAATGAGCAGTTCTTC
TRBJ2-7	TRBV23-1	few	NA	CASSQDHAQGSYEQYF	TGCGCCAGCAGTCAAGATCATGCCCAGGGATCCTACGAGCAGTACTTC
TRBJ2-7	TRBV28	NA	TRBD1	CASSLRTGTYEQYF	TGTGCCAGCAGTTTACGGACAGGGACCTACGAGCAGTACTTC
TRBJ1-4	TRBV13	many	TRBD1	CASSLGGTGEEKLFF	TGTGCCAGCAGCTTAGGGGGGACAGGGGAAGAAAAACTGTTTTTT